This TCR beta chain stems from a study of blood T cell repertoires in COVID-19. About the study: The United States, Italy and Spain supplied acute and convalescent COVID-19 samples.

Germline V gives CDR1 SGHTA, CDR2 FQGNSA. Trimming stripped 5 bases from V and 6 bases from J, with 17 bases between. This CDR3 has 15 residues. Original analysis: Estimated nucleated cell counts came from reference gene primer amplification. Some clones are missing from TCRdb's copy, which holds only in-frame ones; the method was immunoSEQ multiplex PCR. That table is the source of V, J and clone size, and D and trimming were worked out from the DNA. Of fewer than 95,000 clones listed, 75% to 95% are singletons. The J gene is TRBJ1-5, the V gene TRBV7-2, with a weak D call TRBD1 (6 bases). The sequence came from a woman of 80 years or more with acute or convalescent COVID-19. Sequenced: peripheral blood. The CDR3 loop reads CASSRWAGARQPQHF. As DNA, the CDR3 is TGTGCCAGCAGCCGGTGGGCAGGGGCGCGTCAGCCCCAGCATTTT.